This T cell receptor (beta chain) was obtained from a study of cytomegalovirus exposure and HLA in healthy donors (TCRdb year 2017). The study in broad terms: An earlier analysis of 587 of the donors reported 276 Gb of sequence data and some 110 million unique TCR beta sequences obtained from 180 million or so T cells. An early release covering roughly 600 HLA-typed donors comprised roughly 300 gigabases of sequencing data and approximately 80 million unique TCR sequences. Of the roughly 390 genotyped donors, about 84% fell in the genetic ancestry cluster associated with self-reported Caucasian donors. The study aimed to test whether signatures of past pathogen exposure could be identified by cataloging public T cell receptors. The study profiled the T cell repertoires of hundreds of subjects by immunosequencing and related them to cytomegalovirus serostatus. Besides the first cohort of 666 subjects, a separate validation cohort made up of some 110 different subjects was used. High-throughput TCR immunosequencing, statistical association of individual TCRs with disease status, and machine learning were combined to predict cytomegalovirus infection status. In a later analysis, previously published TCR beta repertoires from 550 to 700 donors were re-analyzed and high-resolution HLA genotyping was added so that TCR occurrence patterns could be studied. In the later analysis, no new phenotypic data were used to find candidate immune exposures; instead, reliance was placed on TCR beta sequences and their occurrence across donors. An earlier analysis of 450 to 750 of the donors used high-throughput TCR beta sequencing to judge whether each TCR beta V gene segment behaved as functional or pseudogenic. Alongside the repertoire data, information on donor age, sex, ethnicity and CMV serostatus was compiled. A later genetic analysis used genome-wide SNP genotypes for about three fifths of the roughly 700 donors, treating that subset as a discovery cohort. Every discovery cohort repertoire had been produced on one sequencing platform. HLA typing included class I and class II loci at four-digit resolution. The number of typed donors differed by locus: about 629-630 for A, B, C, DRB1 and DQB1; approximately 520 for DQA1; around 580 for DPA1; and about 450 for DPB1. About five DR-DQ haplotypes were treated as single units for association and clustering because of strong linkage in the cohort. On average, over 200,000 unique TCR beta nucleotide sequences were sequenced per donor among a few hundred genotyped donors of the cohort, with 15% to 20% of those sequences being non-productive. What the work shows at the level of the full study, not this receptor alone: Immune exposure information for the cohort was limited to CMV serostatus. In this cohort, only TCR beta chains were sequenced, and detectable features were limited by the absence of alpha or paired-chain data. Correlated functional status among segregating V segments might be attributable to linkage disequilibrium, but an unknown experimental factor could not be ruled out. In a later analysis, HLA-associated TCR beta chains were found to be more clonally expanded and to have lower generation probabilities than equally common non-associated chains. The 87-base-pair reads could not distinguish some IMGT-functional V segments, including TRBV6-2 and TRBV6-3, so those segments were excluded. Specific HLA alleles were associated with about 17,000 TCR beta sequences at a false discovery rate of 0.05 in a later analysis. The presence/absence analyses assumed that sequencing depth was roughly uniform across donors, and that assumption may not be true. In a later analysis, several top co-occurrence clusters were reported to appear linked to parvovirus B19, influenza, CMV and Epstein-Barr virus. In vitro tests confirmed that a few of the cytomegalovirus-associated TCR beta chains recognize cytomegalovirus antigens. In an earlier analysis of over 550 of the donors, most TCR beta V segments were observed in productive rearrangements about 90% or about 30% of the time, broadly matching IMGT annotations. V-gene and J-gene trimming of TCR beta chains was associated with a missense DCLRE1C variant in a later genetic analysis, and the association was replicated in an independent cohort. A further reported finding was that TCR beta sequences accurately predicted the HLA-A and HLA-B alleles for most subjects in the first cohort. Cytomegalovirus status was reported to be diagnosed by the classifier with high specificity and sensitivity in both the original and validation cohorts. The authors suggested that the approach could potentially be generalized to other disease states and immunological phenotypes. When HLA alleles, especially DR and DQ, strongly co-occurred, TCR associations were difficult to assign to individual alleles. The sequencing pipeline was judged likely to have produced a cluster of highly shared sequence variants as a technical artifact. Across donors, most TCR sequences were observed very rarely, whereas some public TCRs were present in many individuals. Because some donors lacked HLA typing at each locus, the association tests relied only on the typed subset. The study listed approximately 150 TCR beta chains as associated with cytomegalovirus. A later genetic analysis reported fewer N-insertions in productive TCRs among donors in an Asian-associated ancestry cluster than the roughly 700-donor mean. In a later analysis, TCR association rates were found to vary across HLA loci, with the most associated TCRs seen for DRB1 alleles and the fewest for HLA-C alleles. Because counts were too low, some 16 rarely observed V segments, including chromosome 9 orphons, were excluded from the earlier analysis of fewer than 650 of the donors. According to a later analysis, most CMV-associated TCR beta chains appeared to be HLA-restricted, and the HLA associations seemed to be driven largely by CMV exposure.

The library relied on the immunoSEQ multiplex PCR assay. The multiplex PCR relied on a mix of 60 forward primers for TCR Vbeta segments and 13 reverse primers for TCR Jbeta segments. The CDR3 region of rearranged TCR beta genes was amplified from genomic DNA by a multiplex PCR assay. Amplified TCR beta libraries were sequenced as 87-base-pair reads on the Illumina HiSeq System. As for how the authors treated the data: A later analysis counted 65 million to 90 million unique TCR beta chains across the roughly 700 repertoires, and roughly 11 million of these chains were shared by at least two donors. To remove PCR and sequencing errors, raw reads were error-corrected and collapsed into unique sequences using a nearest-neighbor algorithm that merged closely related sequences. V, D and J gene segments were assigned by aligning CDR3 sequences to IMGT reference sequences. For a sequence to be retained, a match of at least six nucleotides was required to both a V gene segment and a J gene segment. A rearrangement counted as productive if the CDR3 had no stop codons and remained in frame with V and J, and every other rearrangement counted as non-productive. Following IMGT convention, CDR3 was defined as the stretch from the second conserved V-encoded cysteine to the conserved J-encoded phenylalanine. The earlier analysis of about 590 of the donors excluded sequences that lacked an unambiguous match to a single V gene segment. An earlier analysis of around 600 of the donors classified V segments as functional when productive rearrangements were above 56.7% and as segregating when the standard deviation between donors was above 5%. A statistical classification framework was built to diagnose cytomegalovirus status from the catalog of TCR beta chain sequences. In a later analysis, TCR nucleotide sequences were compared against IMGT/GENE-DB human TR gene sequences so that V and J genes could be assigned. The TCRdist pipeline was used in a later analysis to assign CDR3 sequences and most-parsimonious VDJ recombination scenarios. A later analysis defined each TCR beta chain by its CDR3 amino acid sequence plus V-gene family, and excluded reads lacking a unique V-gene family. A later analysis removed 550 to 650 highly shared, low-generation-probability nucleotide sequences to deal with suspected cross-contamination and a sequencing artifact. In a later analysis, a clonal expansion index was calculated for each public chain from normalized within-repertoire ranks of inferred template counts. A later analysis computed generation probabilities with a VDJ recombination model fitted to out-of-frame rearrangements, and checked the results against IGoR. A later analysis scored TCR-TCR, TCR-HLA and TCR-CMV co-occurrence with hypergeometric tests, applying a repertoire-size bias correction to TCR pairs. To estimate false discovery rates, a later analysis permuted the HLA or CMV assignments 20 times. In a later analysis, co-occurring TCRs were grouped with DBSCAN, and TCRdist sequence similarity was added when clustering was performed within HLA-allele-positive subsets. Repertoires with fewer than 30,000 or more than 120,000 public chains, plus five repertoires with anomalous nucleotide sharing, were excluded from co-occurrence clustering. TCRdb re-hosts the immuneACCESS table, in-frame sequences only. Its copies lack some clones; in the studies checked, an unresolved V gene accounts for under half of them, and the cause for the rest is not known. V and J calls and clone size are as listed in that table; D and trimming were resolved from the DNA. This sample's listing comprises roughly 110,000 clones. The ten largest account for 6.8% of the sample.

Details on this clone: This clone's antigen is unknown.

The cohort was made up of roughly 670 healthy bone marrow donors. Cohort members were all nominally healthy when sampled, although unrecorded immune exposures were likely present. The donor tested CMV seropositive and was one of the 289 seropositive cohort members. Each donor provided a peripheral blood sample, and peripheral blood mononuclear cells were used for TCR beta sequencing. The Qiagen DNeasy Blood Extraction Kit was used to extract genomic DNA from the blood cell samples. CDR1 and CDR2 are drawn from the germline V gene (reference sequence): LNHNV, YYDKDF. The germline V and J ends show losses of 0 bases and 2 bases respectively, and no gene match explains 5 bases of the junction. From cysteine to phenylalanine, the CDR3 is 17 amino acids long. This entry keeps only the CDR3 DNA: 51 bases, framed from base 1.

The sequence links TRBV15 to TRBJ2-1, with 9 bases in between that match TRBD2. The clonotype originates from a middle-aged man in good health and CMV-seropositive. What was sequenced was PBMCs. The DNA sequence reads TGTGCCACCAGCAGAGATCCCCCTAGCGGGACCTACAATGAGCAGTTCTTC. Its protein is CATSRDPPSGTYNEQFF.